This entry features one T cell receptor beta chain sequence. Its antigen is still unknown. Assay: immunoSEQ multiplex PCR; the TCRdb copy retains only in-frame clones and omits some. The sample has roughly 1,500,000 clones; approximately 98.5% are singletons. Between the trimmed V and J ends, which lost 2 bases and 4 bases, there was a span of 6 bases. Germline CDR1 is LNHDA and CDR2 is SQIVND (reference sequence). This CDR3 spans 13 amino acids. The data were obtained in a study of shared clonotypes between healthy human individuals. Overall study: Three CD4 naive, three CD4 memory, two CD8 naive and one CD8 memory plate were used per donor.

Overall study findings and caveats: Represented diversity, genetic and exposure-history alike, was limited by few donors. Clonotype sharing among donors was thought likely to change with sequencing depth. Clonotypes that were shared across four donors made up around 5% of naive CD4 clonotypes.

The sequence was collected from a man aged 25-40 years in good health. Input material: naive CD4+ T cells sorted from blood. Noted subset: CD45RA+ positively selected. The genes are TRBV19 and TRBJ1-5; D gene uncertain. The CDR3 DNA follows: TGTGCCAGTAGTATATGGGAGAATCAGCCCCAGCATTTT. Amino acid sequence: CASSIWENQPQHF.